The 5 T cell receptor beta chains reported below all come from one sample, sequenced in a study of T cell changes during pregnancy in multiple sclerosis. Sequencing used immunoSEQ multiplex PCR; TCRdb keeps in-frame clones, though not all of them. The sample lists approximately 59,000 clones, around 91% occurring once. The sequences come from peripheral blood, collected in the third trimester of pregnancy. These receptor sequences come from a female donor in good health, enrolled as a control in a pregnancy study.

This rearrangement joins TRBV7-2 to TRBJ1-2, with 8 bases fitting TRBD1. Trimming took 5 bases from V and 4 from J; bases not matched to a gene: 6. From germline, CDR1 is SGHTA and CDR2 FQGNSA. The CDR3 runs 14 residues. The CDR3 is CASSPTGGGYGYTF. The CDR3 region has the DNA TGTGCCAGCAGCCCAACAGGGGGTGGCTATGGCTACACCTTC.

This rearrangement joins TRBV4-1 to TRBJ1-5, with TRBD1 matching 8 bases. The CDR3 totals 15 residues. Germline V gene data show CDR1 as MGHRA and CDR2 as YSYEKL. J was trimmed by 4 bases and V by 10 bases; bases with no gene match: 12. The CDR3 nucleotides are TGCGCCACCTCTGGAGGGACAGGCCAAAATCAGCCCCAGCATTTT. Amino acid sequence: CATSGGTGQNQPQHF.

The DNA for the CDR3 is TGTGCCAGCAGTTTATCAGACAGGGTGCGCAATTCACCCCTCCACTTT. This codes for CASSLSDRVRNSPLHF. This chain connects TRBV27 to TRBJ1-6; 7 bases align to TRBD1. CDR3 length: 16 amino acids. The germline gives CDR1 MNHEY, CDR2 SMNVEV (reference sequence). With 0 bases clipped from V and 7 bases from J, the junction kept 6 bases outside the gene matches.

The chain carries TRBV7-9 and TRBJ1-1; D is undetermined. Germline V CDR1 and CDR2: SEHNR, FQNEAQ (reference sequence). This CDR3 comprises 12 residues. Between the trimmed V and J ends, which lost 5 bases and 6 bases, there was a span of 10 bases. CDR3 amino acids: CASSQVASEAFF. CDR3 nucleotide sequence: TGTGCCAGCAGCCAGGTGGCTTCTGAAGCTTTCTTT.

This chain connects TRBV19 to TRBJ2-1; 8 bases fit TRBD1. The J segment lost 9 bases and the V segment lost 4 bases, leaving 8 bases of the junction unmatched. Germline values: CDR1 LNHDA, CDR2 SQIVND (reference sequence). The CDR3 extends over 14 amino acids. DNA of the CDR3: TGTGCCAGTAGTAACCAGGGGGCATTTGGTGAGCAGTTCTTC. Encoded protein: CASSNQGAFGEQFF. The entire variable domain, with the rest obtained from reference TRBV19 and TRBJ2-1, is as follows: DGGITQSPKYLFRKEGQNVTLSCEQNLNHDAMYWYRQDPGQGLRLIYYSQIVNDFQKGDIAEGYSVSREKKESFPLTVTSAQKNPTAFYLCASSNQGAFGEQFFGPGTRLTVL.